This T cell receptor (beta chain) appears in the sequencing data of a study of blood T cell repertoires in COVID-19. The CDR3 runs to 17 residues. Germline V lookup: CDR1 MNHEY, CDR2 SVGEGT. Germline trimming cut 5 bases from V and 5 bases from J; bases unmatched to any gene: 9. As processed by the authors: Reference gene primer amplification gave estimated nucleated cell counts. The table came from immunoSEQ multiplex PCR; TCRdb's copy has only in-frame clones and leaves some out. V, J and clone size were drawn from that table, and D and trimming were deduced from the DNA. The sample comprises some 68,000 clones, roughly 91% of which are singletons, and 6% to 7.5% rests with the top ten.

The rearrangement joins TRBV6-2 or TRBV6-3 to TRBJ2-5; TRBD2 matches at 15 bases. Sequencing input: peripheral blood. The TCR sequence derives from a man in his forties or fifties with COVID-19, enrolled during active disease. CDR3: CASSQGLAGGLVETQYF. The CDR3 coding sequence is TGTGCCAGCAGTCAAGGACTAGCGGGGGGGCTGGTGGAGACCCAGTACTTC.